These 19 T cell receptor beta chains share one sample of origin, sequenced in a study of Ad26.COV2.S vaccination and SARS-CoV-2 variants. Repertoires were generated with immunoSEQ multiplex PCR, while TCRdb's copy carries only in-frame clones and drops some. Among approximately 480,000 clones listed, around 88% were seen once. Specified treatment: some 20 received Ad26.COV2.S at low or high dose, single or two shots; several received placebo; per-sample allocation not given. Sampling was performed 63 days after the first vaccine or placebo injection. Source: peripheral blood, taken in a trial of Ad26.COV2.S vaccine versus placebo. The receptors stem from a person between 18 and 60 years old who received the Ad26.COV2.S COVID-19 vaccine or a placebo.

The gene calls are TRBV7-9 and TRBJ2-1, with D uncertain. This CDR3 comprises 14 residues. Trimming removed 2 bases at V and 7 bases at J, with 12 bases between. Germline V gene data show CDR1 as SEHNR and CDR2 as FQNEAQ (reference sequence). CDR3 residues: CASSLMLSGNEQFF. The CDR3 DNA reads as TGTGCCAGCAGCTTAATGCTCTCCGGGAATGAGCAGTTCTTC.

The V call is TRBV5-4, the J call TRBJ2-4, with D perhaps assigned TRBD1 or TRBD2 (6 bases each). The V gene's germline CDR1 is SGHNT and CDR2 YYREEE (reference sequence). The CDR3 loop spans 17 amino acids. Trimming stripped 0 bases from V and 1 base from J, with 14 bases between. The CDR3 DNA follows: TGTGCCAGCAGCTTGGGGGGGGCCGGGTGGGCCAAAAACATTCAGTACTTC. Translation: CASSLGGAGWAKNIQYF. Filled out from reference TRBV5-4 and TRBJ2-4, the complete variable domain reads ETGVTQSPTHLIKTRGQQVTLRCSSQSGHNTVSWYQQALGQGPQFIFQYYREEENGRGNFPPRFSGLQFPNYSSELNVNALELDDSALYLCASSLGGAGWAKNIQYFGAGTRLSVL.

The V and J genes are TRBV20-1 and TRBJ2-1, with D maybe TRBD2 (5 bases). The V and J ends lost 3 bases and 0 bases respectively, with 12 bases between them. Germline lookup yields CDR1 DFQATT and CDR2 SNEGSKA (reference sequence). This CDR3 has 15 amino acids. CDR3 sequence reads: CSASNRDSSYNEQFF. Here the CDR3 DNA reads TGCAGTGCTAGTAATCGGGATAGCTCCTACAATGAGCAGTTCTTC.

This chain connects TRBV12-3 or TRBV12-4 to TRBJ2-7; D is unresolved. The V gene lost 6 bases and the J gene lost 9 bases, with 15 bases spanning the gap. The CDR3 has 12 residues. CDR3 amino acids: CASSLGPAAQYF. CDR3 nucleotide sequence: TGTGCCAGCAGCCTCGGCCCGGCGGCGCAGTACTTC.

This chain joins TRBV9 and TRBJ2-1; D uncertain. CDR3 length: 17 residues. The germline V gene has CDR1 SGDLS and CDR2 YYNGEE. Deletions cut 0 bases from V and 4 bases from J, with 17 bases between. The CDR3 nucleotides read TGTGCCAGCAGCGTAGGACTGGGTCCCCCAATATACAATGAGCAGTTCTTC. Translated, it gives CASSVGLGPPIYNEQFF. The full variable domain, completed using reference TRBV9 and TRBJ2-1, is DSGVTQTPKHLITATGQRVTLRCSPRSGDLSVYWYQQSLDQGLQFLIQYYNGEERAKGNILERFSAQQFPDLHSELNLSSLELGDSALYFCASSVGLGPPIYNEQFFGPGTRLTVL.

This clone was picked up one time. V is TRBV5-8 and J is TRBJ2-1; D call uncertain. Trimming took off 4 bases at V and 0 bases at J, with 14 bases between the two ends. Looked up from germline, CDR1 is SGHTS and CDR2 is YDEGEE. This CDR3 is 16 amino acids long. DNA of the CDR3: TGTGCCAGCAGCCGCTCGCAGAGGAGCTCCTACAATGAGCAGTTCTTC. It specifies CASSRSQRSSYNEQFF. The whole variable domain, filled in from reference TRBV5-8 and TRBJ2-1, reads EAGVTQSPTHLIKTRGQQATLRCSPISGHTSVYWYQQALGLGLQFLLWYDEGEERNRGNFPPRFSGRQFPNYSSELNVNALELEDSALYLCASSRSQRSSYNEQFFGPGTRLTVL.

The chain employs TRBV10-3 and TRBJ2-5; the D gene is possibly TRBD2 (5 bases). This CDR3 has 16 amino acids. The V and J ends lost 3 bases and 5 bases respectively, with 19 bases between them. Per germline, CDR1 ENHRY and CDR2 SYGVKD. The CDR3 protein is CAISDRGWQYGETQYF. The DNA of the CDR3 is TGTGCCATCAGTGACCGGGGTTGGCAATATGGGGAGACCCAGTACTTC.

This chain joins TRBV9 and TRBJ2-2; D unclear. CDR3 length: 15 amino acids. V was trimmed by 0 bases and J by 4 bases, leaving 10 bases between them. CDR1 and CDR2 (germline): SGDLS, YYNGEE. The CDR3, as DNA: TGTGCCAGCAGCGTAGGGCTCCCGGGCACCGGGGAGCTGTTTTTT. Translated, it gives CASSVGLPGTGELFF. The variable domain in full, completed from reference TRBV9 and TRBJ2-2, reads DSGVTQTPKHLITATGQRVTLRCSPRSGDLSVYWYQQSLDQGLQFLIQYYNGEERAKGNILERFSAQQFPDLHSELNLSSLELGDSALYFCASSVGLPGTGELFFGEGSRLTVL.

V gene TRBV29-1 combines with J gene TRBJ2-7, with D perhaps TRBD1 (6 bases). This CDR3 has 12 residues. Germline-derived CDR1 and CDR2 are SQVTM and ANQGSEA. Trimming cost V 4 bases and J 1 base, with 8 bases left between them. The CDR3 nucleotides read TGCAGCGTTGGACAGGTTTCCTACGAGCAGTACTTC. As protein: CSVGQVSYEQYF.

V gene TRBV15 combines with J gene TRBJ1-5; 8 positions agree with TRBD1. Germline lookup yields CDR1 LNHNV and CDR2 YYDKDF (reference sequence). The CDR3 is made up of 13 amino acids. J was trimmed by 3 bases and V by 7 bases; bases with no gene match: 2. CDR3 DNA sequence: TGTGCCACCAAGGGACAGGTCAATCAGCCCCAGCATTTT. It encodes CATKGQVNQPQHF.

The chain is built from TRBV2 and TRBJ2-7; D is unresolved. The CDR3 consists of 13 residues. Germline V CDR1 and CDR2: SNHLY, FYNNEI. The V end lost 3 bases, the J end lost 6 bases, and 12 bases lay between the germline ends. CDR3 loop: CASSEVDGSEQYF. The CDR3 DNA sequence: TGTGCCAGCAGTGAGGTGGACGGAAGCGAGCAGTACTTC.

This sequence joins TRBV6-6 and TRBJ2-7; weak D call: TRBD1 (6 bases). Germline V gives CDR1 MNHNY, CDR2 SVGAGI (reference sequence). CDR3 length: 15 amino acids. V lost 2 bases and J 3 bases, leaving 14 bases between the germline ends. CDR3 residues: CASSYTGLGNYEQYF. In nucleotides, the CDR3 is TGTGCCAGCAGTTACACAGGGCTGGGAAACTACGAGCAGTACTTC.

The chain is built from TRBV6-5 and TRBJ2-5; D is perhaps TRBD1 (5 bases). This CDR3 is built from 13 residues. Trimming removed 2 bases from V and 4 bases from J, with 8 bases in between. Germline CDR1 reads MNHEY; CDR2 reads SVGAGI. CDR3 amino acids: CASSYQGRETQYF. CDR3 sequence (DNA): TGTGCCAGCAGTTACCAGGGTCGAGAGACCCAGTACTTC.

The gene calls are TRBV6-4 and TRBJ2-3; D is perhaps TRBD2 (6 bases). The length of the CDR3 is 15 residues. CDR1 and CDR2 from the germline V gene are MRHNA and SNTAGT. Trimming left V 2 bases short and J 5 bases short, with 14 bases between. This CDR3 reads CASSDGPKGGDTQYF. In nucleotides, the CDR3 is TGTGCCAGCAGTGACGGGCCAAAGGGAGGAGATACGCAGTATTTT.

The chain is built from TRBV11-1 and TRBJ2-1; the D gene is possibly TRBD2 (6 bases). The V end lost 4 bases, the J end lost 7 bases, and 14 bases lay between the germline ends. From germline, CDR1 is SGHAT and CDR2 FQDESV (reference sequence). The CDR3 runs to 14 residues. CDR3 loop: CASSSSGGYNEQFF. The DNA for the CDR3 is TGTGCCAGCAGCTCCTCCGGAGGGTATAATGAGCAGTTCTTC.

The V gene is TRBV19, the J gene TRBJ2-1; D call uncertain. Trimming cost V 2 bases and J 1 base, with 0 bases left between them. Germline V lookup: CDR1 LNHDA, CDR2 SQIVND (reference sequence). This CDR3 is built from 12 residues. CDR3: CASSISYNEQFF. In DNA, the CDR3 is TGTGCCAGTAGTATATCCTACAATGAGCAGTTCTTC.

In this sample, this clone turned up once. This chain connects TRBV12-3 or TRBV12-4 to TRBJ2-1; D may be TRBD2 (6 bases). V lost 6 bases and J lost 12, with 12 bases in between. This CDR3 is built from 11 residues. In nucleotides, the CDR3 is TGTGCCAGCAGCCGCGGGGTGGGGCAGTTCTTC. This gives the protein CASSRGVGQFF.

This chain joins TRBV10-3 and TRBJ2-2; D is tentatively TRBD1 or TRBD2 (7 bases each). V was clipped by 4 bases and J by 3 bases, with 18 bases between them. The CDR3 totals 17 residues. Germline V CDR1 and CDR2: ENHRY, SYGVKD. CDR3 in DNA: TGTGCCATCAGTGGGGGGGGCAACAGGGGTGACACCGGGGAGCTGTTTTTT. Translated, it gives CAISGGGNRGDTGELFF.

The V and J genes are TRBV5-1 and TRBJ1-1; D remains ambiguous. V lost 4 bases, J lost 0 bases, and 13 bases lay in between. The CDR3 loop spans 15 amino acids. Germline V gives CDR1 SGHRS, CDR2 YFSETQ. The CDR3 bases are TGCGCCAGCAGCGCCCAACCATATGTGAACACTGAAGCTTTCTTT. It encodes CASSAQPYVNTEAFF.